The rows below give T cell receptor beta chains drawn from one sample of a study of PD-L1 blockade in urothelial cancer. Assay used: immunoSEQ multiplex PCR; TCRdb lists only in-frame clones, some missing. The sample carries about 51,000 clones, 70% to 90% recorded once. Sequences were derived from PBMCs, sampled around atezolizumab (anti-PD-L1) treatment. All receptors come from a man aged 55-75 years with urothelial cancer. CDR3s include the opening cysteine and the closing phenylalanine or tryptophan. The D gene is left open where the match is weak. Clone size is shown for a subset of rows, as once, few, many or a class of expanded clone.

TRBV2,TRBD1,.,TRBJ1-1,TGTGCCAGCAGTGAATTGGGGACAGGCTCCACTGAAGCTTTCTTT,CASSELGTGSTEAFF
TRBV18,.,few,TRBJ2-5,TGTGCCAGCCGGGGTCAGGAGACCCAGTACTTC,CASRGQETQYF
TRBV11-2,.,.,TRBJ1-1,TGTGCCAGCAGCCCACATCCCAGGAACACTGAAGCTTTCTTT,CASSPHPRNTEAFF
TRBV5-3,.,.,TRBJ1-4,TGTGCCAGTCAGGGATCCGGGGGGGAAAAACTGTTTTTT,CASQGSGGEKLFF
TRBV11-3,TRBD1,once,TRBJ2-7,TGTGCCAGCAGCCCCCGGGACAGAGCCTACGAGCAGTACTTC,CASSPRDRAYEQYF
TRBV19,.,.,TRBJ2-7,TGTGCCAGTAGTATGAGGGCTTACTACGAGCAGTACTTC,CASSMRAYYEQYF
TRBV2,.,.,TRBJ2-7,TGTGCCAGCAGGAAAGGGAGGAACGGGCAGTACTTC,CASRKGRNGQYF
TRBV5-1,TRBD2,.,TRBJ2-7,TGCGCCAGCAGCACTAGCGGGAGGGTATACGAGCAGTACTTC,CASSTSGRVYEQYF
TRBV5-6,TRBD1,few,TRBJ1-1,TGTGCCAGCAGGTCTTTTTTGGGACAGATGAACACTGAAGCTTTCTTT,CASRSFLGQMNTEAFF
TRBV5-6,TRBD1,.,TRBJ2-7,TGTGCCAGCAGCTTGGTGACAGGGAACCCCGCCAGTACGTTC,CASSLVTGNPASTF
TRBV4-1,TRBD2,.,TRBJ2-3,TGCGCCAGCAGCCAACGCGAAGCGGGGTCAGATACGCAGTATTTT,CASSQREAGSDTQYF
TRBV28,.,.,TRBJ2-7,TGTGCCAGCAGTCTTCTCTCCGGGGGCTCCTACGAGCAGTACTTC,CASSLLSGGSYEQYF
TRBV10-1,.,.,TRBJ2-1,TGCGCCAGCAGTGAGTCTAGACTAGATGAGCAGTTCTTC,CASSESRLDEQFF
TRBV27,TRBD2,once,TRBJ2-1,TGTGCCAGCAGTTCCGGACTAGCCGGGGACAATGAGCAGTTCTTC,CASSSGLAGDNEQFF
TRBV10-1,.,.,TRBJ2-5,TGCGCCAGCAGTGAGGGCCTAGGTTGGGAGACCCAGTACTTC,CASSEGLGWETQYF
TRBV28,.,.,TRBJ2-7,TGTGCCAGCAGTTTAGAGAGCCCGGGGGTCGAGCAGTACTTC,CASSLESPGVEQYF
TRBV27,TRBD1,.,TRBJ2-1,TGTGCCAGCAGCCCAGACAGGGTATACCTCAATGAGCAGTTCTTC,CASSPDRVYLNEQFF
TRBV30,.,.,TRBJ2-5,TGTGCCTGGAGTGTACAGGGCCCAGAGACCCAGTACTTC,CAWSVQGPETQYF
TRBV25-1,TRBD1,.,TRBJ1-3,TGTGCCAGCAGTGATTCCGGGACAGGGTCTGGAAACACCATATATTTT,CASSDSGTGSGNTIYF
TRBV20-1,.,.,TRBJ2-5,TGCAGTGCCTTCCCGCGGGAGACCCAGTACTTC,CSAFPRETQYF
TRBV10-3,.,.,TRBJ1-1,TGTGCCATCAGGAGGAACACTGAAGCTTTCTTT,CAIRRNTEAFF
TRBV27,TRBD1,.,TRBJ1-5,TGTGCCAGCAGTAACGACAGGGATGAGCCCCAGCATTTT,CASSNDRDEPQHF